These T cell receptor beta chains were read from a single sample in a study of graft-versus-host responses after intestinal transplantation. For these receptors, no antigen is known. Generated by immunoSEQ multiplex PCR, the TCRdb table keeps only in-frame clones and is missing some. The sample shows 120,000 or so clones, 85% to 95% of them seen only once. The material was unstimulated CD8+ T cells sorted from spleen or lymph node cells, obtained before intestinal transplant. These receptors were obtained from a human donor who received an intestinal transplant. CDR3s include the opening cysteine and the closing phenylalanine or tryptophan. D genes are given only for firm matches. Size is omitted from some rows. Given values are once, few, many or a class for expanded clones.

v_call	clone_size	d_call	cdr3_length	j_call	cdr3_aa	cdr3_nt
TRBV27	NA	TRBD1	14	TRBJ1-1	CASSLDRMNTEAFF	TGTGCCAGCAGTTTGGACAGGATGAACACTGAAGCTTTCTTT
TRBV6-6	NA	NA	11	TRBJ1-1	CASTQNTEAFF	TGTGCCAGCACCCAGAACACTGAAGCTTTCTTT
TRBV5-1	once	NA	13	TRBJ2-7	CASSLARGRQQYF	TGCGCCAGCAGCTTGGCCCGCGGTCGTCAGCAGTACTTC
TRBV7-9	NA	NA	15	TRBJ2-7	CASSTVGGNRYEQYF	TGTGCCAGCAGCACGGTGGGGGGCAATCGCTACGAGCAGTACTTC
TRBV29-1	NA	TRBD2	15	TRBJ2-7	CSVEYSTSGRDEQYF	TGCAGCGTTGAATACTCGACTAGCGGGAGGGACGAGCAGTACTTC
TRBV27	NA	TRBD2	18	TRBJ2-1	CASSLGTSGPPGDNEQFF	TGTGCCAGCAGTCTAGGGACTAGCGGGCCCCCGGGCGACAATGAGCAGTTCTTC
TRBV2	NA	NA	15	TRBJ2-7	CASINGSNPSYEQYF	TGTGCCAGCATAAACGGGTCTAACCCCTCCTACGAGCAGTACTTC
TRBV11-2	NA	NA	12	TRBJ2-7	CASSLLGAEQYF	TGTGCCAGCAGTTTACTTGGCGCCGAGCAGTACTTC
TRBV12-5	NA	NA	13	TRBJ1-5	CASGLGSNQPQHF	TGTGCTAGTGGTCTGGGTAGCAATCAGCCCCAGCATTTT
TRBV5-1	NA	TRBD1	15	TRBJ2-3	CASSLADRAGDTQYF	TGCGCCAGCAGCTTGGCGGACAGGGCCGGGGATACGCAGTATTTT
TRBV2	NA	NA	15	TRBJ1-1	CASKEGSVLQTEAFF	TGTGCCAGCAAGGAAGGCAGCGTGCTCCAAACTGAAGCTTTCTTT
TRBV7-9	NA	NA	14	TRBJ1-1	CASSLGQENTEAFF	TGTGCCAGCAGCTTAGGGCAAGAGAACACTGAAGCTTTCTTT
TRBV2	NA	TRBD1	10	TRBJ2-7	CASMWDRPYF	TGTGCCAGCATGTGGGACAGGCCATACTTC
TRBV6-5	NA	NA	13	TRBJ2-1	CASGLEGGNEQFF	TGTGCCAGCGGACTAGAAGGGGGGAATGAGCAGTTCTTC
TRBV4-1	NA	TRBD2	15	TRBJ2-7	CASSQEGTTSYEQYF	TGCGCCAGCAGCCAAGAAGGGACTACCTCCTACGAGCAGTACTTC
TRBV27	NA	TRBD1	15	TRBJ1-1	CASSLSGTANTEAFF	TGTGCCAGCAGTTTATCGGGGACAGCGAACACTGAAGCTTTCTTT
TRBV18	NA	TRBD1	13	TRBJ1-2	CASSPRQGLGYTF	TGTGCCAGCTCACCACGACAGGGCCTAGGCTACACCTTC
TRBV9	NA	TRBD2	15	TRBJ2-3	CASSLRTSGTDTQYF	TGTGCCAGCAGCCTCCGGACTAGCGGCACAGATACGCAGTATTTT
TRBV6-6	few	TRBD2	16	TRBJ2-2	CASSHLLAGVSGELFF	TGTGCCAGCAGCCACTTACTAGCGGGAGTCTCCGGGGAGCTGTTTTTT
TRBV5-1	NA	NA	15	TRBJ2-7	CASSLSVSPSYEQYF	TGCGCCAGCAGCTTGTCCGTTTCCCCCTCCTACGAGCAGTACTTC
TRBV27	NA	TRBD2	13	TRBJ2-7	CASKAGGEYEQYF	TGTGCCTCAAAAGCGGGAGGGGAATACGAGCAGTACTTC
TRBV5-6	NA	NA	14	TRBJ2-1	CASFGSGSYNEQFF	TGTGCCAGTTTCGGGAGCGGCTCCTACAATGAGCAGTTCTTC
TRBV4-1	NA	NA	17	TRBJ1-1	CASSQVSLTGTHTEAFF	TGCGCCAGCAGCCAAGTCTCCCTGACAGGTACCCACACTGAAGCTTTCTTT